This is a list of T cell receptor beta chains from one sample in a study of shared clonotypes between healthy human individuals. The repertoire was sequenced with immunoSEQ multiplex PCR; TCRdb's copy has only in-frame clones and lacks some. The sample carries hundreds of thousands of clones, 95% to 96% recorded once. Sequencing used naive CD8+ T cells sorted from blood. The receptors come from a woman aged 25 to 45 in good health. Both conserved end residues are part of each CDR3. The D gene is left open where the match is weak. Rows give clone size only sometimes, using once, few, many, or a class for an expanded clone.

. | TRBJ2-3 | TRBV7-3 | . | TGTGCCAGCAGCTTAACGGCTTCCCCGATCACAGATACGCAGTATTTT | CASSLTASPITDTQYF
. | TRBJ2-3 | TRBV7-2 | . | TGTGCCAGCAGTTCTAGCCTAGATACGCAGTATTTT | CASSSSLDTQYF
once | TRBJ1-5 | TRBV6-6 | . | TGTGCCAGCAGTTACGGGGGAGAGAGCAATCAGCCCCAGCATTTT | CASSYGGESNQPQHF
. | TRBJ1-5 | TRBV27 | . | TGTGCCAGCAGTCCTCAAGTTCAGCCCCAGCATTTT | CASSPQVQPQHF
. | TRBJ1-5 | TRBV19 | . | TGTGCCAGTACCCCCTGGGAGGGAGAAGGCCAGCCCCAGCATTTT | CASTPWEGEGQPQHF
. | TRBJ1-2 | TRBV28 | . | TGTGCCAGCAGTTTATTTGAGGGGCCGGTCTATGGCTACACCTTC | CASSLFEGPVYGYTF
. | TRBJ2-1 | TRBV27 | TRBD2 | TGTGCCAGCAGTTTATCCGGACTAGCCCTGGACAATGAGCAGTTCTTC | CASSLSGLALDNEQFF
. | TRBJ2-1 | TRBV7-6 | . | TGTGCCAGCAGCTCGTTTATCGGGAATGAGCAGTTCTTC | CASSSFIGNEQFF
. | TRBJ2-7 | TRBV4-1 | . | TGCGCCAGCAGCCAAGATCTCTACGAGCAGTACTTC | CASSQDLYEQYF
. | TRBJ1-2 | TRBV7-9 | . | TGTGCCAGCAGCCCCCCATCGGGGGACGCTAACTATGGCTACACCTTC | CASSPPSGDANYGYTF
once | TRBJ2-3 | TRBV7-2 | TRBD2 | TGTGCCAGCAGCCTAACTAGCGGGTTGGTGGATACGCAGTATTTT | CASSLTSGLVDTQYF
once | TRBJ2-1 | TRBV7-8 | TRBD2 | TGTGCCAGCACACTACTAGCGGGATCCAATGAGCAGTTCTTC | CASTLLAGSNEQFF
. | TRBJ2-5 | TRBV7-9 | . | TGTGCCAGCAGCCCAACTCTAGCGAACCAAGAGACCCAGTACTTC | CASSPTLANQETQYF
. | TRBJ2-5 | TRBV10-1 | . | TGCGCCAGCAGTGACCTGGTTGGGGAGACCCAGTACTTC | CASSDLVGETQYF
. | TRBJ2-3 | TRBV5-1 | TRBD2 | TGCGCCAGCAGCTTTCCGGGACTAGTCCTTTTTCCAGATACGCAGTATTTT | CASSFPGLVLFPDTQYF
. | TRBJ2-3 | TRBV6-1 | TRBD2 | TGTGCCAGCAGTGAACTCCGAGGGACTAGCGGGATCGATACGCAGTATTTT | CASSELRGTSGIDTQYF
. | TRBJ2-1 | TRBV5-4 | TRBD2 | TGTGCCAGCAGCTTTGGGCTAGCGGGCTATCAGTTCTTC | CASSFGLAGYQFF
. | TRBJ1-1 | TRBV27 | . | TGTGCCAGCAGTTGGAGGGCGCATAACACTGAAGCTTTCTTT | CASSWRAHNTEAFF
once | TRBJ2-7 | TRBV5-6 | TRBD1 | TGTGCCAGCAGCCTCCCCTCCCAGGGGGCGTACGAGCAGTACTTC | CASSLPSQGAYEQYF
. | TRBJ2-1 | TRBV29-1 | TRBD2 | TGCAGCGACCTGACTAGCGGGAGCTACAATGAGCAGTTCTTC | CSDLTSGSYNEQFF
. | TRBJ2-2 | TRBV4-1 | . | TGCGCCAGCAGCCAAGATGATCCCAGGGGTGACACCGGGGAGCTGTTTTTT | CASSQDDPRGDTGELFF
. | TRBJ2-5 | TRBV5-4 | . | TGTGCCAGCAGCTCACCGGGACGAGGGGGGACCCAGTACTTC | CASSSPGRGGTQYF
. | TRBJ2-1 | TRBV29-1 | TRBD1 | TGCAGCGTGACAGGGGTTTTCAATGAGCAGTTCTTC | CSVTGVFNEQFF